This T cell receptor (beta chain) is from a study of technical replicates of blood from a handful of donors. Trimming stripped 4 bases from V and 3 bases from J, with 19 bases between. Germline V gene lookup returns CDR1 SGHNT and CDR2 YENEEA. The CDR3 is 18 amino acids. The table came from immunoSEQ multiplex PCR; TCRdb's copy has only in-frame clones and leaves some out. The sample has about 84,000 clones, around 97% seen once. This TCR was sampled from a human donor in good health. Sequenced: T cells isolated from PBMCs. The chain is built from TRBV11-3 and TRBJ2-6, with TRBD1 as a possible D gene (5 bases). DNA of the CDR3: TGTGCCAGCAGCTCCCTTGTTGGGGCCATCCATGGGGCCAACGTCCTGACTTTC. Protein product: CASSSLVGAIHGANVLTF.